Listed below are T cell receptor beta chains from one sample, sequenced in a study of T-cell reconstitution after alpha-beta-depleted transplantation in children. Using its own MiXCR run on the PCR reads, TCRdb lists one record per CDR3 protein. Found here are tens of thousands of distinct CDR3 sequences, approximately 18% of them singletons; the top ten hold about 54%. The sequencing used PBMCs, mostly from graft donor cells, collected 360 days after TCRalphabeta/CD19-depleted stem cell transplant. The receptors derive from a male patient aged 2-9 years who had a stem cell transplant for acute lymphoblastic leukemia, so the T cells may come from the graft donor. Each CDR3 is given with its conserved first and last residue. A D gene is named only where the DNA matches it firmly. The size entry is marked missing in some rows and otherwise reads once, few, many or a size class.

V	D	size	J	CDR3	DNA
TRBV12-3/TRBV12-4	TRBD2	few	TRBJ2-1	CASSSGLQFDLQFF	TGTGCCAGCAGCTCGGGACTACAATTCGATCTGCAGTTCTTC
TRBV7-9	TRBD2	few	TRBJ2-7	CASSLLGSGRIHEQYF	TGTGCCAGCAGCTTATTGGGTAGCGGGAGGATCCACGAGCAGTACTTC
TRBV12-3/TRBV12-4	TRBD1	-	TRBJ1-5	CASSYWTGRSNQPQHF	TGTGCCAGCAGTTACTGGACAGGTCGTAGCAATCAGCCCCAGCATTTT
TRBV11-2	TRBD2	-	TRBJ2-1	CASSLVTRGYNEQFF	TGTGCCAGCAGCTTAGTGACGCGGGGGTACAATGAGCAGTTCTTC
TRBV5-1	-	-	TRBJ1-1	CASSLMTARPEAFF	TGCGCCAGCAGCTTAATGACAGCCAGACCTGAAGCTTTCTTT
TRBV4-2	-	-	TRBJ2-5	CASSQVEGGGETQYF	TGTGCCAGCAGCCAAGTCGAAGGGGGAGGAGAGACCCAGTACTTC
TRBV4-1	-	few	TRBJ2-4	CASSQGWLGQLAKNIQYF	TGCGCCAGCAGCCAAGGATGGCTGGGGCAACTAGCCAAAAACATTCAGTACTTC
TRBV12-3/TRBV12-4	TRBD2	-	TRBJ2-3	CASRRLAGEDTDTQYF	TGTGCCAGCAGACGACTAGCGGGAGAGGATACAGATACGCAGTATTTT
TRBV7-9	TRBD2	many	TRBJ2-1	CASRPGLAGKGKGNEQFF	TGTGCCAGCAGACCGGGACTAGCGGGAAAGGGTAAGGGCAATGAGCAGTTCTTC
TRBV5-6	-	few	TRBJ2-5	CASSPVAVGKETQYF	TGTGCCAGCAGCCCCGTGGCCGTTGGGAAAGAGACCCAGTACTTC
TRBV5-8	-	many	TRBJ2-1	CASSLGGASRNEQFF	TGTGCCAGCAGCTTGGGAGGAGCTAGCCGCAATGAGCAGTTCTTC
TRBV6-1	-	-	TRBJ2-7	CASRRPSGTGLAGEQYF	TGTGCCAGCAGGAGACCGTCCGGGACTGGACTGGCGGGCGAGCAGTACTTC
TRBV29-1	TRBD2	many	TRBJ2-7	CSVARTGTSGRQYF	TGCAGCGTGGCCAGGACAGGGACTAGCGGGAGACAGTACTTC
TRBV4-2	TRBD2	-	TRBJ2-1	CASSPSRTSGRWNNEQFF	TGTGCCAGCAGCCCCTCTCGGACTAGCGGGAGGTGGAACAATGAGCAGTTCTTC
TRBV4-1	-	few	TRBJ2-7	CASSQVRENLLAYEQYF	TGCGCCAGCAGCCAAGTAAGGGAGAACCTTCTGGCCTACGAGCAGTACTTC
TRBV11-2	-	-	TRBJ2-1	CASSLAGTVSRVEQFF	TGTGCCAGCAGCCTAGCCGGGACTGTTTCTAGAGTTGAGCAGTTCTTC
TRBV11-2	-	-	TRBJ2-7	CASSKARLFHLPSEQYF	TGTGCCAGCAGCAAGGCTAGACTATTCCACCTTCCGTCCGAGCAGTACTTC
TRBV5-1	-	-	TRBJ2-1	CASSLVQGGNEQFF	TGCGCCAGCAGCTTGGTACAGGGAGGTAATGAGCAGTTCTTC
TRBV2	-	few	TRBJ2-6	CASSEGLWVSGANVLTF	TGTGCCAGCAGTGAGGGACTTTGGGTCTCTGGGGCCAACGTCCTGACTTTC
TRBV24-1	TRBD2	many	TRBJ2-2	CATSDPLAGERELFF	TGTGCCACCAGTGATCCCTTAGCGGGAGAGAGGGAGCTGTTTTTT
TRBV7-8	TRBD1	-	TRBJ2-7	CASSLAWGQGYYEQYF	TGTGCCAGCAGCTTAGCTTGGGGACAGGGATACTACGAGCAGTACTTC
TRBV2	-	few	TRBJ2-1	CASSDRTVSYNEQFF	TGTGCCAGCAGTGATCGGACTGTATCCTACAATGAGCAGTTCTTC
TRBV10-3	-	-	TRBJ2-1	CAISPRGSNEQFF	TGTGCCATCAGTCCCAGGGGTAGCAATGAGCAGTTCTTC
TRBV25-1	TRBD1	-	TRBJ2-5	CASRDRGSKETQYF	TGTGCCAGCAGAGACAGGGGATCGAAAGAGACCCAGTACTTC
TRBV5-1	TRBD1	-	TRBJ2-2	CASSLPDRGVVTGELFF	TGCGCCAGCAGCTTGCCTGACAGGGGTGTCGTCACCGGGGAGCTGTTTTTT
TRBV5-1	-	-	TRBJ1-1	CASSDPGDTEAFF	TGCGCCAGCAGCGACCCGGGAGACACTGAAGCTTTCTTT
TRBV6-5	-	many	TRBJ2-1	CASSWDNEQFF	TGTGCCAGCAGTTGGGACAATGAGCAGTTCTTC
TRBV5-1	-	few	TRBJ2-6	CASSLRGVAGANVLTF	TGCGCCAGCAGCTTGCGTGGGGTTGCCGGGGCCAACGTCCTGACTTTC
TRBV6-1	TRBD1	few	TRBJ2-1	CASSGQGSNEQFF	TGTGCCAGCAGTGGACAGGGCAGCAATGAGCAGTTCTTC
TRBV5-1	TRBD2	many	TRBJ2-1	CASSWTSGSAYNEQFF	TGCGCCAGCTCTTGGACTAGCGGGAGCGCCTACAATGAGCAGTTCTTC
TRBV7-6	TRBD2	-	TRBJ2-7	CASSLLLAGGPHEQYF	TGTGCCAGCAGCTTATTACTAGCGGGAGGGCCGCACGAGCAGTACTTC
TRBV3-1	TRBD2	few	TRBJ2-3	CASSQGALAGSSTDTQYF	TGTGCCAGCAGCCAAGGTGCGCTAGCGGGCTCTAGCACAGATACGCAGTATTTT
TRBV20-1	-	-	TRBJ1-5	CSARSAGSNQPQHF	TGCAGTGCTAGATCGGCAGGCAGCAATCAGCCCCAGCATTTT
TRBV5-1	-	few	TRBJ2-7	CASSLGHRDFTYEQYF	TGCGCCAGCAGCTTGGGGCATAGGGACTTTACCTACGAGCAGTACTTC
TRBV12-3/TRBV12-4	TRBD1	-	TRBJ1-5	CASSFWTGNQPQHF	TGTGCCAGCAGTTTTTGGACAGGGAATCAGCCCCAGCATTTT
TRBV6-5	TRBD2	-	TRBJ2-3	CASSYSYSAGLWKQYF	TGTGCCAGCAGTTACTCGTATTCAGCGGGACTTTGGAAGCAGTATTTT
TRBV7-8	TRBD2	few	TRBJ2-2	CASSLALPSTSGRAGELFF	TGTGCCAGCAGCTTAGCGCTCCCTTCTACTAGCGGGAGAGCCGGGGAGCTGTTTTTT
TRBV4-2	TRBD2	few	TRBJ2-2	CASSRGGLAGVGTGELFF	TGTGCCAGCAGCCGCGGGGGACTAGCGGGAGTAGGGACCGGGGAGCTGTTTTTT
TRBV5-6	TRBD2	-	TRBJ2-1	CASSPGGAGHEQFF	TGTGCCAGCAGCCCCGGGGGGGCAGGGCATGAGCAGTTCTTC
TRBV5-1	-	many	TRBJ1-1	CASSRPTGPTTEAFF	TGCGCCAGCAGCCGACCGACCGGGCCGACGACTGAAGCTTTCTTT
TRBV11-2	-	few	TRBJ2-5	CASNLGREETQYF	TGTGCCAGCAACTTGGGACGAGAAGAGACCCAGTACTTC
TRBV30	-	-	TRBJ1-1	CAWSVLGRTEAFF	TGTGCCTGGAGTGTACTAGGGAGGACTGAAGCTTTCTTT
TRBV7-9	TRBD2	-	TRBJ2-7	CASSPRTSGSGEQYF	TGTGCCAGCAGCCCCAGGACTAGCGGGAGCGGCGAGCAGTACTTC
TRBV14	TRBD2	few	TRBJ2-7	CASSQDPRGSHEQYF	TGTGCCAGCAGCCAAGATCCACGCGGGAGCCACGAGCAGTACTTC
TRBV4-1	TRBD2	few	TRBJ2-1	CASSQERGTYNEQFF	TGCGCCAGCAGCCAAGAGCGGGGGACCTACAATGAGCAGTTCTTC
TRBV3-1	TRBD2	-	TRBJ2-1	CASSQDPRAGGPYNEQFF	TGTGCCAGCAGCCAAGACCCCCGGGCGGGAGGGCCTTACAATGAGCAGTTCTTC
TRBV5-1	-	few	TRBJ2-5	CASSLVVTLRETQYF	TGCGCCAGCAGCTTGGTGGTAACGTTGCGGGAGACCCAGTACTTC
TRBV2	TRBD1	-	TRBJ1-5	CASSEAPGQGRGSNQPQHF	TGTGCCAGCAGTGAAGCTCCGGGACAGGGAAGAGGTAGCAATCAGCCCCAGCATTTT
TRBV5-1	-	few	TRBJ2-5	CASSPPLGANGETQYF	TGCGCCAGCAGCCCCCCACTAGGCGCGAATGGGGAGACCCAGTACTTC
TRBV20-1	TRBD2	-	TRBJ2-3	CSARLPGGSAHTDTQYF	TGCAGTGCTAGGCTCCCTGGCGGGAGTGCACACACAGATACGCAGTATTTT
TRBV12-3/TRBV12-4	-	few	TRBJ2-5	CASSLRGTWETQYF	TGTGCCAGCAGTTTAAGGGGAACCTGGGAGACCCAGTACTTC
TRBV11-2	TRBD2	few	TRBJ2-1	CASSLTGLAHNEQFF	TGTGCCAGCAGCTTAACGGGACTAGCTCACAATGAGCAGTTCTTC
TRBV12-3/TRBV12-4	TRBD2	many	TRBJ2-2	CASSLRGLAGTGELFF	TGTGCCAGCAGTTTAAGGGGACTAGCGGGCACCGGGGAGCTGTTTTTT
TRBV2	TRBD1	-	TRBJ2-5	CASRTGFFQETQYF	TGTGCCAGCAGGACAGGGTTTTTCCAAGAGACCCAGTACTTC
TRBV6-5	TRBD1	few	TRBJ2-7	CASSYPGTGSYEQYF	TGTGCCAGCAGTTACCCCGGGACAGGATCCTACGAGCAGTACTTC
TRBV12-3/TRBV12-4	-	many	TRBJ2-7	CASSIELLGLYEQYF	TGTGCCAGCAGTATCGAGCTTTTAGGACTCTACGAGCAGTACTTC